Listed below are T cell receptor beta chains from one sample, sequenced in a study of vaccination and CD4 T cells after COVID-19. These receptors' targets are unknown. TCRdb passed the PCR reads through MiXCR, listing each CDR3 protein once. The sample holds around 5,700 distinct CDR3 sequences, 71% seen once. What was sequenced was CD4+ T cells from blood, cultured in vitro. These receptors were obtained from a human donor who had recovered from COVID-19. CDR3s include the opening cysteine and the closing phenylalanine or tryptophan. D genes are given only for firm matches. Rows give clone size only sometimes, using once, few, many, or a class for an expanded clone.

v_gene	j_gene	d_gene	abundance	CDR3aa	CDR3nt
TRBV6-1	TRBJ1-1	NA	NA	CASSTSGRPVGAFF	TGTGCCAGCAGTACATCAGGGCGCCCAGTGGGAGCTTTCTTT
TRBV30	TRBJ1-1	NA	once	CAWSGQNTEAFF	TGTGCCTGGAGTGGGCAGAACACTGAAGCTTTCTTT
TRBV27	TRBJ2-2	NA	NA	CASSFSTGNSGELFF	TGTGCCAGCAGTTTTAGTACAGGGAATAGCGGGGAGCTGTTTTTT
TRBV7-9	TRBJ1-2	NA	few	CASSRGNYGYTF	TGTGCCAGCAGCAGGGGAAACTATGGCTACACCTTC
TRBV6-1	TRBJ1-6	TRBD1	NA	CASASLQGADSPLHF	TGTGCCAGCGCGTCCTTACAGGGGGCGGATTCACCCCTCCACTTT
TRBV10-1	TRBJ2-2	TRBD1	NA	CASSSDRVGTGELFF	TGCGCCAGCAGTTCGGACAGGGTCGGAACCGGGGAGCTGTTTTTT
TRBV7-6	TRBJ1-3	TRBD1	NA	CASSSRTGISGNTIYF	TGTGCCAGCAGTTCCCGGACAGGGATCTCTGGAAACACCATATATTTT
TRBV11-3	TRBJ2-3	TRBD2	once	CASSFSTGRGGNTQYF	TGTGCCAGCAGCTTCTCGACCGGGCGGGGGGGAAATACGCAGTATTTT
TRBV27	TRBJ2-5	TRBD2	few	CATKRIERGAGKETQYF	TGTGCCACCAAAAGGATCGAGCGGGGGGCCGGAAAAGAGACCCAGTACTTC
TRBV7-8	TRBJ2-7	NA	NA	CASSFVSDYEQYF	TGTGCCAGCAGCTTCGTGTCGGACTACGAGCAGTACTTC
TRBV21-1	TRBJ1-1	NA	NA	CASSKLTDKGRAFF	TGTGCCAGCAGCAAACTGACTGACAAGGGACGTGCTTTCTTT
TRBV6-4	TRBJ2-1	NA	NA	CASSDSTAGLNEQFF	TGTGCCAGCAGTGACTCCACAGCCGGGCTCAATGAGCAGTTCTTC
TRBV20-1	TRBJ2-1	TRBD2	NA	CSARRAGVFNEQFF	TGCAGTGCTAGAAGAGCGGGAGTGTTCAATGAGCAGTTCTTC
TRBV20-1	TRBJ2-3	TRBD1	NA	CSAHAGTDSTDTQYF	TGCAGTGCTCATGCCGGGACAGATTCCACAGATACGCAGTATTTT
TRBV11-3	TRBJ2-3	TRBD2	NA	CASSQGLAGGSTDTQYF	TGTGCCAGCAGCCAGGGACTAGCGGGGGGGAGCACAGATACGCAGTATTTT
TRBV20-1	TRBJ1-1	NA	NA	CSARDVRSNTEAFF	TGCAGTGCTAGAGATGTCCGGTCGAACACTGAAGCTTTCTTT
TRBV6-2/TRBV6-3	TRBJ1-6	NA	few	CASSYEYSPLHF	TGTGCCAGCAGTTACGAGTATTCACCCCTCCACTTT
TRBV2	TRBJ2-5	TRBD2	NA	CASSVTSGQETQYF	TGTGCCAGCAGTGTAACTAGCGGCCAAGAGACCCAGTACTTC
TRBV6-1	TRBJ2-3	TRBD2	NA	CASSRTSGATDTQYF	TGTGCCAGCAGCCGGACTAGCGGGGCCACAGATACGCAGTATTTT
TRBV6-1	TRBJ1-5	NA	NA	CASSEVGFPNQPQHF	TGTGCCAGCAGTGAAGTGGGGTTCCCCAATCAGCCCCAGCATTTT
TRBV4-3	TRBJ2-3	NA	NA	CASSQLSGNPSTDTQYF	TGCGCCAGCAGCCAACTGTCAGGGAACCCTAGCACAGATACGCAGTATTTT
TRBV15	TRBJ2-7	TRBD2	few	CATSIGTRSGEQYF	TGTGCCACCTCAATAGGGACTAGGAGTGGCGAGCAGTACTTC
TRBV6-5	TRBJ2-5	TRBD2	NA	CASSYGVAGARETQYF	TGTGCCAGCAGTTACGGGGTAGCGGGAGCTCGGGAGACCCAGTACTTC
TRBV25-1	TRBJ2-2	NA	NA	CATSAPLPGSGTGELFF	TGTGCCACCAGCGCGCCACTCCCGGGGTCGGGCACCGGGGAGCTGTTTTTT
TRBV20-1	TRBJ2-3	TRBD2	NA	CAQGLAGPKATQYF	TGCGCGCAGGGACTAGCGGGGCCCAAGGCTACGCAGTATTTT
TRBV6-2/TRBV6-3	TRBJ1-1	TRBD1	NA	CASSYPRLGTGETEAFF	TGTGCCAGCAGTTACCCTAGGCTCGGGACAGGTGAGACTGAAGCTTTCTTT
TRBV27	TRBJ2-2	TRBD2	NA	CATKAGANTGELFF	TGTGCCACCAAAGCGGGAGCGAACACCGGGGAGCTGTTTTTT
TRBV27	TRBJ2-7	TRBD2	once	CASSLRASGRSEQYF	TGTGCCAGCAGTTTAAGGGCTAGCGGGAGGTCCGAGCAGTACTTC
TRBV7-9	TRBJ1-2	NA	large	CASSFSSSSNYGYTF	TGTGCCAGCAGCTTCAGTAGTAGTTCCAACTATGGCTACACCTTC
TRBV20-1	TRBJ2-5	NA	NA	CSARDRGQQETQYF	TGCAGTGCTAGAGATCGAGGACAGCAAGAGACCCAGTACTTC
TRBV27	TRBJ2-2	NA	NA	CASRAVGQGSGRWTGELFF	TGTGCCAGCAGGGCGGTGGGACAGGGTAGCGGGAGGTGGACCGGGGAGCTGTTTTTT
TRBV6-5	TRBJ2-7	NA	NA	CASSSPGQKVGEQYF	TGTGCCAGCAGTTCCCCGGGACAAAAAGTCGGCGAGCAGTACTTC
TRBV20-1	TRBJ2-2	NA	NA	CSASSTHTGELFF	TGCAGTGCTAGCTCCACTCACACCGGGGAGCTGTTTTTT
TRBV19	TRBJ1-2	NA	NA	CASSIKPRQGGSYGYTF	TGTGCCAGTAGTATCAAGCCCCGGCAGGGAGGATCCTATGGCTACACCTTC
TRBV7-2	TRBJ2-5	NA	NA	CASSFSSTGYQETQYF	TGTGCCAGCAGCTTCTCGAGCACTGGGTACCAAGAGACCCAGTACTTC
TRBV28	TRBJ2-3	NA	NA	CASSLSDPFDTDTQYF	TGTGCCAGCAGTTTAAGCGACCCTTTCGACACAGATACGCAGTATTTT
TRBV20-1	TRBJ1-1	TRBD1	NA	CSATTGQGGAEAFF	TGCAGTGCAACGACAGGACAGGGTGGGGCTGAAGCTTTCTTT
TRBV6-1	TRBJ1-5	NA	NA	CASRGRDGQPQHF	TGTGCCAGCCGGGGCAGGGACGGTCAGCCCCAGCATTTT
TRBV7-2	TRBJ1-2	TRBD1	NA	CASSLVGDRGSGYTF	TGTGCCAGCAGCTTAGTTGGGGACAGGGGATCGGGCTACACCTTC
TRBV20-1	TRBJ2-7	NA	few	CSAPDTTYEQYF	TGCAGTGCCCCGGACACCACCTACGAGCAGTACTTC
TRBV11-3	TRBJ2-3	NA	NA	CASSLGPGADTQYF	TGTGCCAGCAGCTTAGGGCCCGGGGCAGATACGCAGTATTTT
TRBV25-1	TRBJ2-7	TRBD1	NA	CASSGGTGKIYEQYF	TGTGCCAGCAGTGGGGGGACAGGGAAAATCTACGAGCAGTACTTC
TRBV20-1	TRBJ1-1	NA	NA	CSAGKEVGYTEAFF	TGCAGTGCTGGGAAAGAGGTAGGGTACACTGAAGCTTTCTTT
TRBV5-6	TRBJ1-1	NA	few	CASSLGEQGAFF	TGTGCCAGCAGCTTAGGGGAACAGGGAGCTTTCTTT
TRBV15	TRBJ1-1	NA	NA	CATSTRGDGNTEAFF	TGTGCCACCAGCACCCGGGGGGACGGGAACACTGAAGCTTTCTTT
TRBV5-4	TRBJ1-3	NA	NA	CASSSGSGTRGNTIYF	TGTGCCAGCAGCTCGGGATCCGGGACACGCGGAAACACCATATATTTT
TRBV2	TRBJ2-2	NA	NA	CASTNRPSGELFF	TGTGCCAGCACCAATCGACCGTCCGGGGAGCTGTTTTTT
TRBV6-1	TRBJ2-3	TRBD2	once	CASSFSGTSGSDTQYF	TGTGCCAGCAGCTTCTCCGGGACTAGCGGCTCAGATACGCAGTATTTT
TRBV7-9	TRBJ1-6	TRBD1	NA	CASSHIDRDNSPLHF	TGTGCCAGCAGCCATATTGACAGGGACAATTCACCCCTCCACTTT
TRBV2	TRBJ1-2	NA	NA	CASRTDSYGYTF	TGTGCCAGCAGGACGGACAGCTATGGCTACACCTTC
TRBV6-1	TRBJ1-2	NA	medium-sized	CASSATGADQNYGYTF	TGTGCCAGCAGTGCCACCGGGGCCGACCAGAACTATGGCTACACCTTC
TRBV7-6	TRBJ1-5	TRBD1	NA	CASSSGTGSDQPQHF	TGTGCCAGCAGCTCTGGGACAGGGTCTGATCAGCCCCAGCATTTT
TRBV10-3	TRBJ1-6	TRBD1	NA	CAISEFGVGTGDSPLHF	TGTGCCATCAGTGAGTTCGGGGTTGGGACAGGGGATTCACCCCTCCACTTT
TRBV20-1	TRBJ1-1	NA	NA	CSARDSGGWTEAFF	TGCAGTGCTAGAGATAGCGGGGGCTGGACTGAAGCTTTCTTT
TRBV27	TRBJ1-1	NA	NA	CASSLEGVHTEAFF	TGTGCCAGCAGTTTAGAGGGAGTTCACACTGAAGCTTTCTTT
TRBV7-2	TRBJ2-7	NA	NA	CASSLSTAGVREQYF	TGTGCCAGCAGCTTAAGTACGGCGGGTGTCCGCGAGCAGTACTTC
TRBV6-5	TRBJ2-2	TRBD2	large	CASSYRLAGSTGELFF	TGTGCCAGCAGTTACAGACTAGCGGGGAGTACCGGGGAGCTGTTTTTT
TRBV29-1	TRBJ1-2	NA	NA	CSVDDRQYGYTF	TGCAGCGTTGATGACAGACAGTATGGCTACACCTTC